These T cell receptor beta chains were read from a single sample in a study of blood T cell repertoires in COVID-19. Repertoires were generated with immunoSEQ multiplex PCR, while TCRdb's copy carries only in-frame clones and drops some. Found here are about 130,000 clones, approximately 74% of them singletons; the top ten hold more than 5%. The sequenced material came from peripheral blood. These receptors were collected from a man aged 55 to 70 with acute or convalescent COVID-19. The CDR3 runs from the conserved cysteine through the conserved F or W. The D gene is left open where the match is weak. Expanded clones are given a class, and other clones once, few, many or no size at all.

-	-	TRBJ1-2	TRBV2	TGTGCCAGCGCCGGGACAACCCGTGCCTATGGCTACACCTTC	CASAGTTRAYGYTF
-	-	TRBJ1-2	TRBV16	TGTGCCAGCAGCCTGAGACCTACGGGAGGCTATGGCTACACCTTC	CASSLRPTGGYGYTF
TRBD1	once	TRBJ1-2	TRBV14	TGTGCCAGCAGCCCGTCCCGGGACAGGTTTGGGGTTTCTGGCTACACCTTC	CASSPSRDRFGVSGYTF
-	-	TRBJ1-2	TRBV29-1	TGCAGCGTTGGTAACCAGGACTATGGCTACACCTTC	CSVGNQDYGYTF
TRBD1	many	TRBJ1-2	TRBV29-1	TGCAGCGTTGAAGGCCGGGACAGGGCCGACCTAAACTATGGCTACACCTTC	CSVEGRDRADLNYGYTF
TRBD1	few	TRBJ2-1	TRBV19	TGTGCCAGTAGCAACGGACAGGGACACAATGAGCAGTTCTTC	CASSNGQGHNEQFF
TRBD2	-	TRBJ2-3	TRBV4-2	TGTGCCAGCAGCCAAGCCCCGATTAGCGGGAGGTACACAGATACGCAGTATTTT	CASSQAPISGRYTDTQYF
TRBD2	-	TRBJ2-7	TRBV11-2	TGTGCCAGCAGCCCCTGGGGGGGAGAGAGCGAGCAGTACTTC	CASSPWGGESEQYF
TRBD2	-	TRBJ2-7	TRBV10-3	TGTGCCATCAGTGAGATGGTTAGCGGGAGCTACGAGCAGTACTTC	CAISEMVSGSYEQYF
TRBD1	-	TRBJ1-1	TRBV19	TGTGCCAGTAGTGTCGATTGGACAGGGGGAGGGTGGACTGAAGCTTTCTTT	CASSVDWTGGGWTEAFF
TRBD2	-	TRBJ2-1	TRBV19	TGTGCCAGTAGGAACGTAGCGGGGGGAAACAACAATGAGCAGTTCTTC	CASRNVAGGNNNEQFF
-	-	TRBJ1-4	TRBV11-3	TGTGCCAGCAGCTTAGTCGGGAGACCTAATGAAAAACTGTTTTTT	CASSLVGRPNEKLFF
-	-	TRBJ1-6	TRBV3-1/TRBV3-2	TGTGCCAGCAGCCAACAGGGCCGATATTCACCCCTCCACTTT	CASSQQGRYSPLHF
-	-	TRBJ2-7	TRBV18	TGTGCCAGCTCACCACCTGGGAGTGTCTCCGAGCAGTACTTC	CASSPPGSVSEQYF
-	-	TRBJ1-3	TRBV19	TGTGCCAGTAGTATTGGTTCCGGGAATGGAAACACCATATATTTT	CASSIGSGNGNTIYF
TRBD2	-	TRBJ2-2	TRBV10-2	TGCGCCAGCAGTCTAGCGGGAGGTGCCGGGGAGCTGTTTTTT	CASSLAGGAGELFF
TRBD2	few	TRBJ2-5	TRBV5-1	TGCGCCAGCAGCTGGACTAGCGGGGAGACCCAGTACTTC	CASSWTSGETQYF
-	-	TRBJ2-2	TRBV5-1	TGCGCCAGCAGCTCTGGGGGGACAGCGAACACCGGGGAGCTGTTTTTT	CASSSGGTANTGELFF
-	-	TRBJ2-2	TRBV7-9	TGTGCCAGCAGCTTAGCCAGGGGAGAGGTCGGGGAGCTGTTTTTT	CASSLARGEVGELFF
TRBD1	-	TRBJ1-1	TRBV11-2	TGTGCCAGCAGCTCGTACAGGGGTCAGAACACTGAAGCTTTCTTT	CASSSYRGQNTEAFF
TRBD2	-	TRBJ2-2	TRBV4-2	TGTGCCAGCAGCCAAGACCCCTTACTAGCGGGGGGGGTCGGGGAGCTGTTTTTT	CASSQDPLLAGGVGELFF
-	-	TRBJ1-2	TRBV19	TGTGCCAGTAGTATTTCGACAGCATTCTATGGCTACACCTTC	CASSISTAFYGYTF
-	-	TRBJ2-7	TRBV24-1	TGTGCCACCAGTGATGGTCAGTACGAGCAGTACTTC	CATSDGQYEQYF
-	-	TRBJ1-5	TRBV2	TGTGCCAGCTCCCGACGGGGTGGGAGCAATCAGCCCCAGCATTTT	CASSRRGGSNQPQHF
-	-	TRBJ1-2	TRBV5-6	TGTGCCAGCAGCGCGACTCGTAACTATGGCTACACCTTC	CASSATRNYGYTF
TRBD2	-	TRBJ2-7	TRBV3-1/TRBV3-2	TGTGCCAGCAGCCGTGCGGGGGAGTCCTACGAGCAGTACTTC	CASSRAGESYEQYF
TRBD2	-	TRBJ2-7	TRBV27	TGTGCCAGCAGCTTGCGAGCGGGAGGGCCCTACGAGCAGTACTTC	CASSLRAGGPYEQYF
TRBD1	few	TRBJ2-7	TRBV10-1	TGCGCCAGCAGTGAGTCGACAGGGATTTACGAGCAGTACTTC	CASSESTGIYEQYF
TRBD1	-	TRBJ1-1	TRBV5-1	TGCGCCAGCAGGTCTCAGGGGGCCGACACTGAAGCTTTCTTT	CASRSQGADTEAFF
TRBD1	-	TRBJ1-4	TRBV18	TGTGCCAGCTCCCCACTACCACGACAGGGCCCGTCGGGCGAAAAACTGTTTTTT	CASSPLPRQGPSGEKLFF
TRBD2	-	TRBJ2-3	TRBV7-3	TGTGCCAGCAGCTTGGGTCTAGCGGGGGGGCCTTGGGCAGATACGCAGTATTTT	CASSLGLAGGPWADTQYF
-	-	TRBJ1-2	TRBV3-1/TRBV3-2	TGTGCCAGCAGCCCTCCAATTTTGGACACCAACTATGGCTACACCTTC	CASSPPILDTNYGYTF
TRBD2	-	TRBJ2-2	TRBV5-1	TGCGCCAGCAGAGCGGGGGGACAGAACACCGGGGAGCTGTTTTTT	CASRAGGQNTGELFF
TRBD1	-	TRBJ2-3	TRBV11-3	TGTGCCAGCAGCCTGACAGGGTTGGGAGATACGCAGTATTTT	CASSLTGLGDTQYF
TRBD2	-	TRBJ2-1	TRBV24-1	TGTGCCACCAGTTCCTGGACTAGCGAGTACAATGAGCAGTTCTTC	CATSSWTSEYNEQFF
-	-	TRBJ1-2	TRBV18	TGTGCCAGCCAACAAAGACATGGACAGTTCTCCTTTTACGAGCTTTATGGCTACACCTTC	CASQQRHGQFSFYELYGYTF
-	-	TRBJ1-2	TRBV4-1	TGCGCCAGCAGCCAAGGTGGCAGGGAATTCTTGGACGGTGGCTACACCTTC	CASSQGGREFLDGGYTF
TRBD2	medium-sized	TRBJ2-1	TRBV7-6	TGTGCCAGCAGCTTAAACCTAGCGGGAGGGGGTAATGAGCAGTTCTTC	CASSLNLAGGGNEQFF
-	-	TRBJ2-2	TRBV3-1/TRBV3-2	TGTGCCAGCAGCTTCCAGCGAAATGCGAACACCGGGGAGCTGTTTTTT	CASSFQRNANTGELFF
-	-	TRBJ1-2	TRBV7-2	TGTGCCAGCAGCTTAGTTCGTCAGGGCCATTTGGGTGGCTACACCTTC	CASSLVRQGHLGGYTF
-	-	TRBJ1-3	TRBV4-1	TGCGCCAGCAGCCAAGGGGCAGGGGCGGGGGTGAACACCATATATTTT	CASSQGAGAGVNTIYF
-	once	TRBJ1-5	TRBV19	TGTGCCAGTAGCCTTCAGGATTATAGCAATCAGCCCCAGCATTTT	CASSLQDYSNQPQHF
TRBD1	-	TRBJ1-6	TRBV7-2	TGTGCCAGCAGCTCCAATAGACAGGGAAAGGGTTCACCCCTCCACTTT	CASSSNRQGKGSPLHF
-	-	TRBJ2-1	TRBV7-9	TGTGCCAGCAGCTTAGTCTTCCGAGCTGAAATAAATGAGCAGTTCTTC	CASSLVFRAEINEQFF
TRBD1	-	TRBJ2-5	TRBV5-6	TGTGCCAGCAGCGGGACAGGGAGGGAAGAGACCCAGTACTTC	CASSGTGREETQYF
-	-	TRBJ1-1	TRBV3-1/TRBV3-2	TGTGCCAGCAGCCAAGTAGCAGGGAGGGCTGAAGCTTTCTTT	CASSQVAGRAEAFF
TRBD1	once	TRBJ2-1	TRBV11-2	TGTGCCAGCAGCTTTACGACAGGGGGCAATGAGCAGTTCTTC	CASSFTTGGNEQFF
-	-	TRBJ1-4	TRBV27	TGTGCCAGCAGTTTATCGAGCGGGGGGCGGGCTAATGAAAAACTGTTTTTT	CASSLSSGGRANEKLFF
-	-	TRBJ1-2	TRBV30	TGTGCCTGGAGACGACAGGCCGGCTCAAGCTACACCTTC	CAWRRQAGSSYTF
-	few	TRBJ1-2	TRBV27	TGTGCCAGCAGTCCCGGGTATGGCTACACCTTC	CASSPGYGYTF